These 8 T cell receptor beta chains were sequenced from one sample in a study of vaccination and CD4 T cells after COVID-19 (dated by TCRdb to between 2021 and 2023). Libraries were built with PCR. Sequencing was carried out with an Illumina iSeq 100. TCR sequencing of DNA from cultured CD4+ T cells used the Oncomine TCR Beta short-read assay at the Johns Hopkins FTIC core. TCRdb trimmed the raw reads at Q25, called clones with MiXCR and kept productive beta chains. Entries are consolidated by CDR3 protein sequence, retaining the most common genes and DNA. The sample data list around 16,000 distinct CDR3 sequences, and approximately 54% of these were observed just once. The ten largest clones represent approximately 16% of the sample. The time point label here, explained by the study, means: late sampling 161 to 241 days after vaccination in a few convalescent patients. The meaning of the sample's treatment or condition label: approximately 10-day PBMC culture with coronavirus spike peptide pools or control peptides (ViraFEST assay).

No antigens are known for them. Here the sequenced sample was CD4+ T cells from blood, cultured in vitro, taken about 7 months after SARS-CoV-2 vaccination. These receptors all stem from a human donor who had recovered from COVID-19.

The genes are TRBV11-3 and TRBJ2-5, with 7 bases that match TRBD1. Trimming took 5 bases from V and 4 from J; bases not matched to a gene: 10. The V gene's germline CDR1 is SGHNT and CDR2 YENEEA. The CDR3 covers 15 residues. CDR3 DNA: TGTGCCAGCAGCCGTTCCGGGACAGTCGGAGAGACCCAGTACTTC. Protein: CASSRSGTVGETQYF.

This clonotype is labeled medium-sized. The chain joins TRBV10-1 to TRBJ2-5; 15 nucleotides align to TRBD2. The V and J ends lost 5 bases and 5 bases, in that order; junction bases with no gene match: 3. Germline CDR1 and CDR2: WNHNN and SYGVQD (reference sequence). This CDR3 comprises 15 residues. The CDR3 DNA sequence: TGCGCCAGCAGTCGGACTAGCGGGAGGGCCGAGACCCAGTACTTC. Translating it yields CASSRTSGRAETQYF.

This chain links TRBV4-3 with TRBJ2-3; 7 nucleotides line up with TRBD1. Germline loops: CDR1 LGHNA, CDR2 YSLEER. The CDR3 totals 15 residues. After removal of 2 bases from V and 3 bases from J, the junction contained 5 bases not matched to a gene. CDR3 in amino acids: CASSQLTTGTDTQYF. In DNA form, the CDR3 reads TGCGCCAGCAGCCAACTCACGACAGGGACAGATACGCAGTATTTT.

This clonotype was seen a handful of times. This chain uses TRBV7-6 with TRBJ2-3; D may be TRBD1 (6 bases). Germline CDR1 and CDR2: SGHVS and FNYEAQ. Trimming stripped 2 bases from V and 4 bases from J, with 10 bases between. This CDR3 has 14 residues. CDR3 sequence: CASSLSQGPDTQYF. DNA for the CDR3: TGTGCCAGCAGCTTATCACAGGGCCCAGATACGCAGTATTTT.

The chain has TRBV5-1 and TRBJ1-2; 7 nucleotides match TRBD1. V dropped 2 bases and J dropped 1; count of bases not matched to a gene: 5. The CDR3 is made up of 15 amino acids. Germline V gene sequence: CDR1 SGHRS, CDR2 YFSETQ. This CDR3 reads CASSFGTAINYGYTF. CDR3 nucleotide sequence: TGCGCCAGCAGCTTCGGGACAGCGATTAACTATGGCTACACCTTC.

The V gene is TRBV6-1, the J gene TRBJ1-6; 11 bases match TRBD1. The CDR3 totals 14 residues. The germline V gene encodes CDR1 MNHNS and CDR2 SASEGT. V gave up 6 bases and J gave up 10 bases; unmatched junction bases: 5. The CDR3 spells CASSRGQGESPLHF. The CDR3 DNA follows: TGTGCCAGCAGCAGGGGACAGGGGGAGTCACCCCTCCACTTT.

V gene TRBV7-2 combines with J gene TRBJ2-7; D gene ambiguous. This CDR3 spans 11 amino acids. V was trimmed by 4 bases and J by 2 bases, leaving 3 bases between them. From germline, CDR1 is SGHTA and CDR2 FQGNSA. In DNA, the CDR3 is TGTGCCAGCAGCTCTGCCTACGAGCAGTACTTC. It is translated as CASSSAYEQYF.

The chain uses TRBV7-9 and TRBJ2-3; no reliable D call. V was clipped by 4 bases and J by 1 base, with 9 bases between them. The CDR3 runs to 14 residues. The germline CDR1 and CDR2 sequences are SEHNR and FQNEAQ (reference sequence). CDR3 in amino acids: CASSSPWGTDTQYF. The CDR3 nucleotides read TGTGCCAGCAGCTCCCCCTGGGGCACAGATACGCAGTATTTT.